This entry describes one T cell receptor beta chain. Its antigen is currently unknown. This specimen comes from a study of CD8 T cells in ankylosing spondylitis. MiXCR, run by TCRdb on the 5' RACE reads, gives a single entry per CDR3 protein. The sample records 350,000 to 550,000 distinct CDR3 sequences, 26% being singletons. The germline V gene has CDR1 SGHVS and CDR2 FQNEAQ. Trimming at V came to 4 bases and at J to 4 bases, leaving 8 bases not matched to a gene. The length of the CDR3 is 15 residues. Study-wide points: For ankylosing spondylitis blood, a TCR beta motif of seven to nine highly homologous variants appeared characteristic.

This chain uses TRBV7-8 with TRBJ1-1, with 8 bases fitting TRBD1. This sequence was found in a male donor with ankylosing spondylitis. Input material: blood, either unsorted or a sorted T cell fraction (not recorded which). CDR3 amino acids: CASSSPTGGSTEAFF. CDR3 sequence (DNA): TGTGCCAGCAGCTCTCCTACAGGGGGGAGCACTGAAGCTTTCTTT.